The next 21 T cell receptor beta chains were all read from a single sample in a study of T cells in localized non-small cell lung cancer. Clones were sequenced by immunoSEQ multiplex PCR, and TCRdb holds only the in-frame ones, with some missing. The repertoire has about 36,000 clones, 70% to 90% of them found once; the top ten carry less than 9%. Source: peripheral blood, taken before any cancer treatment. These receptors were taken from a woman aged 40-70 years with stage I lung adenocarcinoma.

The chain has TRBV4-1 and TRBJ2-3; maybe TRBD1 (6 bases). Trimming left V 2 bases short and J 0 bases short, with 12 bases between. Per germline, CDR1 MGHRA and CDR2 YSYEKL. CDR3 size: 16 residues. The CDR3 loop reads CASSQTGTGSTDTQYF. CDR3 in DNA: TGCGCCAGCAGCCAAACAGGGACGGGAAGCACAGATACGCAGTATTTT.

J is TRBJ2-7 and V is TRBV28, with TRBD1 matching over 7 bases. V was pared by 5 bases and J by 1 base, with 11 bases of the junction left unmatched. Germline lookup yields CDR1 MDHEN and CDR2 SYDVKM. CDR3 size: 16 residues. CDR3 DNA sequence: TGTGCCAGCAGTCCCCCCCGACAGGGTTGGTCCTACGAGCAGTACTTC. Translating gives CASSPPRQGWSYEQYF. The variable domain in full, completed from reference TRBV28 and TRBJ2-7, reads DVKVTQSSRYLVKRTGEKVFLECVQDMDHENMFWYRQDPGLGLRLIYFSYDVKMKEKGDIPEGYSVSREKKERFSLILESASTNQTSMYLCASSPPRQGWSYEQYFGPGTRLTVT.

This sequence joins TRBV16 and TRBJ2-3; 12 nucleotides agree with TRBD2. The V gene end was trimmed by 3 bases and the J gene end by 4 bases; junction bases not matched to a gene: 11. CDR1 and CDR2 (germline): KGHSY, FQNENV. This CDR3 comprises 18 residues. CDR3 nucleotides: TGTGCCAGCAGCCACCCGGGACTAGCGGGCGGTTTTGCAGATACGCAGTATTTT. Translating it yields CASSHPGLAGGFADTQYF. The full variable domain, its missing parts supplied by reference TRBV16 and TRBJ2-3, is GEEVAQTPKHLVRGEGQKAKLYCAPIKGHSYVFWYQQVLKNEFKFLISFQNENVFDETGMPKERFSAKCLPNSPCSLEIQATKLEDSAVYFCASSHPGLAGGFADTQYFGPGTRLTVL.

The chain uses TRBV29-1 and TRBJ2-5, with D perhaps assigned TRBD1 or TRBD2 (7 bases each). Germline-derived CDR1 and CDR2 are SQVTM and ANQGSEA. CDR3 length: 12 amino acids. Trimming shortened V by 4 bases and J by 4 bases, and 10 bases separated the two germline ends. The CDR3 loop is CSVARGGETQYF. CDR3 nucleotide sequence: TGCAGCGTTGCCAGGGGGGGAGAGACCCAGTACTTC. The full variable domain, with the rest looked up from reference TRBV29-1 and TRBJ2-5, is SAVISQKPSRDICQRGTSLTIQCQVDSQVTMMFWYRQQPGQSLTLIATANQGSEATYESGFVIDKFPISRPNLTFSTLTVSNMSPEDSSIYLCSVARGGETQYFGPGTRLLVL.

V is TRBV7-2 and J is TRBJ2-2; D unresolved. Germline V lookup: CDR1 SGHTA, CDR2 FQGNSA. Trimming left V 2 bases short and J 4 bases short, with 8 bases between. CDR3 length equals 14 residues. The CDR3 DNA follows: TGTGCCAGCAGCTTACGACTTTCCACCGGGGAGCTGTTTTTT. This gives the protein CASSLRLSTGELFF.

The chain has TRBV2 and TRBJ1-4, with D tentatively TRBD1 (5 bases). CDR1 is SNHLY and CDR2 is FYNNEI in the germline V gene. V was cut by 4 bases and J by 8 bases, with 20 bases left in between. CDR3 length equals 16 residues. The CDR3 is CASSAPTDIEGEKLFF. CDR3 bases: TGTGCCAGCAGTGCCCCCACGGACATCGAGGGCGAAAAACTGTTTTTT.

This chain links TRBV28 with TRBJ1-3; 9 bases match TRBD1. The V segment lost 4 bases and the J segment 4 bases; nucleotides outside the gene matches: 11. Germline CDR1 reads MDHEN; CDR2 reads SYDVKM. The CDR3 spans 17 residues. The CDR3 reads CASSSPTGGTWGNTIYF. The CDR3 DNA reads as TGTGCCAGCAGTTCCCCGACAGGGGGAACGTGGGGAAACACCATATATTTT. The entire variable domain, with the rest obtained from reference TRBV28 and TRBJ1-3, is as follows: DVKVTQSSRYLVKRTGEKVFLECVQDMDHENMFWYRQDPGLGLRLIYFSYDVKMKEKGDIPEGYSVSREKKERFSLILESASTNQTSMYLCASSSPTGGTWGNTIYFGEGSWLTVV.

The chain is built from TRBV5-4 and TRBJ2-7; 12 bases match TRBD1. Trimming removed 0 bases from V and 6 bases from J; junction bases left unmatched: 1. Looked up from germline, CDR1 is SGHNT and CDR2 is YYREEE (reference sequence). The CDR3 has 14 residues. CDR3 nucleotide sequence: TGTGCCAGCAGCTTGGGGGACAGGGGGCGCGAGCAGTACTTC. It translates to CASSLGDRGREQYF.

V usage is TRBV2 and J usage is TRBJ1-6; 7 nucleotides agree with TRBD1. The CDR3 consists of 15 residues. The germline V gene encodes CDR1 SNHLY and CDR2 FYNNEI. V trimming: 3 bases; J trimming: 10 bases; junction bases outside the gene matches: 9. The CDR3 sequence: CASSDSRGTGSPLHF. The CDR3 DNA reads TGTGCCAGCAGTGATTCCAGGGGGACGGGCTCACCCCTCCACTTT.

This sequence joins TRBV6-1 and TRBJ2-3; D remains ambiguous. Germline assignment: CDR1 MNHNS and CDR2 SASEGT. The CDR3 runs 12 residues. The V gene lost 4 bases and the J gene lost 8 bases, with 10 bases spanning the gap. In DNA, the CDR3 is TGTGCCAGCAGTGCCTCTATGGGTACGCAGTATTTT. Translation gives CASSASMGTQYF.

The J gene is TRBJ1-2, the V gene TRBV28, with D tentatively TRBD1 (5 bases). This CDR3 is 14 amino acids long. The V gene lost 3 bases and the J gene lost 5 bases, with 13 bases spanning the gap. Per the germline V gene, CDR1 is MDHEN and CDR2 is SYDVKM. CDR3 residues: CASSFLGEGYGYTF. CDR3 in DNA: TGTGCCAGCAGTTTCTTGGGGGAAGGATATGGCTACACCTTC.

The CDR3 DNA reads TGTGCCAGCACCGAGGGGAGCTCGCGTGGCTACACCTTC. Its protein product is CASTEGSSRGYTF. The gene calls are TRBV28 and TRBJ1-2, with a weak D call TRBD1 (5 bases). The CDR3 spans 13 residues. V lost 7 bases and J 7 bases, leaving 16 bases between the germline ends. From germline, CDR1 is MDHEN and CDR2 SYDVKM.

The rearrangement joins TRBV9 to TRBJ1-5; D call uncertain. The CDR3 spans 13 residues. Germline CDR1 SGDLS, CDR2 YYNGEE. V shed 4 bases and J shed 1 base, with 6 bases lying between them. DNA of the CDR3: TGTGCCAGCAGCCCTGGCAGCAATCAGCCCCAGCATTTT. Protein sequence: CASSPGSNQPQHF.

This clone has more than one count but fewer than ten. The chain links TRBV11-2 to TRBJ2-3; TRBD2 is a possible D gene (7 bases). The germline V gene has CDR1 SGHAT and CDR2 FQNNGV. There are 14 residues in the CDR3. V lost 3 bases to trimming and J lost 4 bases, with 11 bases between them. The CDR3 DNA sequence: TGTGCCAGCAGCTTGGGCGGGGGCCCAGATACGCAGTATTTT. The encoded protein is CASSLGGGPDTQYF. The full variable domain, rest sourced from reference TRBV11-2 and TRBJ2-3, is EAGVAQSPRYKIIEKRQSVAFWCNPISGHATLYWYQQILGQGPKLLIQFQNNGVVDDSQLPKDRFSAERLKGVDSTLKIQPAKLEDSAVYLCASSLGGGPDTQYFGPGTRLTVL.

The chain has TRBV2 and TRBJ2-3; possible D gene TRBD2, 6 bases. Germline assignment: CDR1 SNHLY and CDR2 FYNNEI. The CDR3 length is 15 residues. Between the trimmed V and J ends, which lost 5 bases and 0 bases, there was a span of 12 bases. CDR3: CASSRMSGSTDTQYF. Here the CDR3 DNA reads TGTGCCAGCAGTAGAATGAGCGGGAGCACAGATACGCAGTATTTT.

This clone occurred a few times. The chain couples TRBV29-1 to TRBJ2-7, with 8 bases that match TRBD1. This CDR3 comprises 13 residues. Looked up from germline, CDR1 is SQVTM and CDR2 is ANQGSEA. V was clipped by 7 bases and J by 0 bases; unmatched bases: 5. This CDR3 reads CSARTGSSYEQYF. The CDR3 bases are TGCAGCGCCCGGACAGGGAGCTCCTACGAGCAGTACTTC.

J is TRBJ2-4 and V is TRBV6-1; a possible D gene is TRBD1 (5 bases). Germline V gene data show CDR1 as MNHNS and CDR2 as SASEGT. The CDR3 loop spans 13 amino acids. The ends were cut back, 2 bases at V and 11 bases at J, with 13 bases in the middle. CDR3 sequence: CASSESQGLVQYF. CDR3 DNA sequence: TGTGCCAGCAGTGAATCCCAGGGTTTGGTTCAGTACTTC.

V is TRBV4-1 and J is TRBJ1-5, with TRBD1 matching 7 bases. J gave up 1 base and V 4 bases, and 4 bases lay outside the gene matches. Germline CDR1 reads MGHRA; CDR2 reads YSYEKL. The CDR3 runs 15 residues. The DNA for the CDR3 is TGCGCCAGCAGCCCAGAGGGACAGAGCAATCAGCCCCAGCATTTT. Translation gives CASSPEGQSNQPQHF.

Written as DNA, the CDR3 is TGCGCCAGCAGCCAAGAGCAGGGAGTTAACTATGGCTACACCTTC. Translated: CASSQEQGVNYGYTF. The rearrangement uses TRBV4-1 and TRBJ1-2; D may be TRBD1 (5 bases). V was trimmed by 0 bases and J by 1 base, leaving 9 bases between them. The CDR3 loop spans 15 amino acids. Per germline, CDR1 MGHRA and CDR2 YSYEKL.

As DNA, the CDR3 is TGTGCCAGTTCTCGACCCGGGGAGCTGTTTTTT. Residues: CASSRPGELFF. The J gene is TRBJ2-2, the V gene TRBV30; D unclear. The CDR3 totals 11 residues. V lost 8 bases, J lost 6 bases, and 10 bases lay in between. The V gene's germline CDR1 is GTSNPN and CDR2 SVGIG (reference sequence).

This chain links TRBV6-1 with TRBJ1-5; D is uncertain. Germline V lookup: CDR1 MNHNS, CDR2 SASEGT. The V gene lost 6 bases and the J gene lost 5 bases, with 17 bases spanning the gap. The CDR3 spans 15 residues. CDR3 DNA: TGTGCCAGCAGGGACCGGATGTCCCCACATCAGCCCCAGCATTTT. Translation gives CASRDRMSPHQPQHF.